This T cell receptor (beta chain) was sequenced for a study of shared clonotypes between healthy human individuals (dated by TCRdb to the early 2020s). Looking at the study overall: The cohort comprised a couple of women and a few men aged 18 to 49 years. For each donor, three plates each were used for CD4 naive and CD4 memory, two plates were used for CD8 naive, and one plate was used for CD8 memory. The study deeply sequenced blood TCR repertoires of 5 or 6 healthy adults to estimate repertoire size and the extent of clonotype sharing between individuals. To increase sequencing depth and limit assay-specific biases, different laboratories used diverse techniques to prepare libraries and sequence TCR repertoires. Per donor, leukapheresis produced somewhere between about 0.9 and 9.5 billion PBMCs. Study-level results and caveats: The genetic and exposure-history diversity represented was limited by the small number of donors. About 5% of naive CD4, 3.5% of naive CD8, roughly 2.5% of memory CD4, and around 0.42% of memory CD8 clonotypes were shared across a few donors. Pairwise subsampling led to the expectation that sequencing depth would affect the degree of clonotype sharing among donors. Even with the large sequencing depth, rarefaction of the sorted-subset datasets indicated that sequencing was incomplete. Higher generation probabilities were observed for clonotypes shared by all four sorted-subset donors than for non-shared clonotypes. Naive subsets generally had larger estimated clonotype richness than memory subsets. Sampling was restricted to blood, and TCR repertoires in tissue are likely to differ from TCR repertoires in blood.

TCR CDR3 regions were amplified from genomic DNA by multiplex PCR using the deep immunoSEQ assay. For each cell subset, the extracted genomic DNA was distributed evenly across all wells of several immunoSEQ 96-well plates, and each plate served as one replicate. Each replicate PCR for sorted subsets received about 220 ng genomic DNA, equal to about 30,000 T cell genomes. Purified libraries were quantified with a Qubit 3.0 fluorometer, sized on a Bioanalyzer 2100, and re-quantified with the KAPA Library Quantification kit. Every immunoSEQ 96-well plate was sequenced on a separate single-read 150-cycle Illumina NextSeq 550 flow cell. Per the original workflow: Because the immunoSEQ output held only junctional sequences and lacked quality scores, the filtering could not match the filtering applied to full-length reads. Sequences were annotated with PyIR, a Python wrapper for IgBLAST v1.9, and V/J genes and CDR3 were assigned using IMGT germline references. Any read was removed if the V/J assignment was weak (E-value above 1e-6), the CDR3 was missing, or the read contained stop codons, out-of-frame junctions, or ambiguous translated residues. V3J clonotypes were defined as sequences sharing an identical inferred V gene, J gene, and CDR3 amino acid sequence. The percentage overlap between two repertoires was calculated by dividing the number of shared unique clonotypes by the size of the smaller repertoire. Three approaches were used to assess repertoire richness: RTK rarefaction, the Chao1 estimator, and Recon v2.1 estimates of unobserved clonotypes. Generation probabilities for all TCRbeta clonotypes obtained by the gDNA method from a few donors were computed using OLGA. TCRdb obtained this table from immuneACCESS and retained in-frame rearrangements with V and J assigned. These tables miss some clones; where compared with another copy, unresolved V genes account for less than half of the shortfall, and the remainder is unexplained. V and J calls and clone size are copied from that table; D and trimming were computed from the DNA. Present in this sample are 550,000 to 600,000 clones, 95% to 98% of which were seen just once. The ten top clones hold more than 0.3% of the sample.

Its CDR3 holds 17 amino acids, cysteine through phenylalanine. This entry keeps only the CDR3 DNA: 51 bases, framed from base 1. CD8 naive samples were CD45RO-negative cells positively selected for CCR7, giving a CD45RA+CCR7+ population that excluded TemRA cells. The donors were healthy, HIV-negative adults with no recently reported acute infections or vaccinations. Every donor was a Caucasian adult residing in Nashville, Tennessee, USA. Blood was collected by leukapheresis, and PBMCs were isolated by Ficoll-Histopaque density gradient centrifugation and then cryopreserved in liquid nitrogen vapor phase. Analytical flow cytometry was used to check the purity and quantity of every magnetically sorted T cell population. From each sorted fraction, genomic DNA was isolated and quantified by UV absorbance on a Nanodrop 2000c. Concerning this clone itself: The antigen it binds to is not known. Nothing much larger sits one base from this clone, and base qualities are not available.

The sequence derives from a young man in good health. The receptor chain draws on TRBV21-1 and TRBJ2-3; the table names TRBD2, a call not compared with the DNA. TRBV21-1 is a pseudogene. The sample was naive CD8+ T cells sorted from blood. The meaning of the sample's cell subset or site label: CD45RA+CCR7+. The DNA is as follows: TGTGCCAGCAGCAAAGAAACGGAGGTCTACTCTTCAGATACGCAGTATTTT. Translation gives CASSKETEVYSSDTQYF.